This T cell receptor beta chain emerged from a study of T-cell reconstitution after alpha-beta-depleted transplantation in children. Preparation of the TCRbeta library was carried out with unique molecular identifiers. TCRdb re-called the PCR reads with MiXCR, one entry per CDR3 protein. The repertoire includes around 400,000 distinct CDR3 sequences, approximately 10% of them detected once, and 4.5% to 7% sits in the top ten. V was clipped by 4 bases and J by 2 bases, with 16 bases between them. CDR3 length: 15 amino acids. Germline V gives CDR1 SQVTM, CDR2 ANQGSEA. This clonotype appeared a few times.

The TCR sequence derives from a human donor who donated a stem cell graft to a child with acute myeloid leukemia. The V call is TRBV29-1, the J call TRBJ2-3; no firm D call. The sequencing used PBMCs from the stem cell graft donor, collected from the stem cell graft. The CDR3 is CSVVYGPIPTDTQYF. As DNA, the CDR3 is TGCAGCGTTGTGTACGGGCCAATCCCCACAGATACGCAGTATTTT.